This TCR beta chain appears in the sequencing data of a study of CD8 T cells in Susac syndrome. TEMRA cells were FACS-enriched and CD8+ and CD4+ T cells negatively isolated. Reverse transcription used about 0.45 to 1 ug RNA and random hexamers. The method of amplification for TCR beta CDR3 was immunoSEQ multiplex PCR, covering 54 Vbeta and 13 Jbeta. TCRdb called the immunoSEQ multiplex PCR reads again in MiXCR, with one record for every CDR3 protein. In the table there are about 140,000 distinct CDR3 sequences, 94% of which are singletons. The CDR3 is made up of 13 amino acids. Germline V gene lookup returns CDR1 DFQATT and CDR2 SNEGSKA (reference sequence). Trimming cost V 4 bases and J 3 bases, with 10 bases left between them.

The source of this sequence is a human donor in good health. This sequence joins TRBV20-1 and TRBJ1-5, with a weak D call TRBD1 (6 bases). Sequenced sample: CD8+ T cells from PBMCs. In nucleotides, the CDR3 is TGCAGTGCTACACAGGGATTCAATCAGCCCCAGCATTTT. Amino acid sequence: CSATQGFNQPQHF.